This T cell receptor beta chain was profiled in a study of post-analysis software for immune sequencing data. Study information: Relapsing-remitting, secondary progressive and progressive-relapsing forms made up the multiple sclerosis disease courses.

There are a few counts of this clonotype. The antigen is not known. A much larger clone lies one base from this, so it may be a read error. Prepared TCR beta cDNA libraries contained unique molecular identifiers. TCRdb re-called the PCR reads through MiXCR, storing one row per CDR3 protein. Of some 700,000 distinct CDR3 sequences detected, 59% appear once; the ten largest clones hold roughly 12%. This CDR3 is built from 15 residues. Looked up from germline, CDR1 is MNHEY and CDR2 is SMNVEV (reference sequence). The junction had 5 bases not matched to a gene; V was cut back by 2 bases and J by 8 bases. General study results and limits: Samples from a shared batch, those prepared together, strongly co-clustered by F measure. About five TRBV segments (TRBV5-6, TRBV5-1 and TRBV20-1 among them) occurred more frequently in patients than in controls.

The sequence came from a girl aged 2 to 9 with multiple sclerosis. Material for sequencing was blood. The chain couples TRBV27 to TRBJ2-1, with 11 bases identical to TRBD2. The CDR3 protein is CASSLGTSGYDEQFF. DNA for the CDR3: TGTGCCAGCAGTTTAGGGACTAGCGGTTACGATGAGCAGTTCTTC.